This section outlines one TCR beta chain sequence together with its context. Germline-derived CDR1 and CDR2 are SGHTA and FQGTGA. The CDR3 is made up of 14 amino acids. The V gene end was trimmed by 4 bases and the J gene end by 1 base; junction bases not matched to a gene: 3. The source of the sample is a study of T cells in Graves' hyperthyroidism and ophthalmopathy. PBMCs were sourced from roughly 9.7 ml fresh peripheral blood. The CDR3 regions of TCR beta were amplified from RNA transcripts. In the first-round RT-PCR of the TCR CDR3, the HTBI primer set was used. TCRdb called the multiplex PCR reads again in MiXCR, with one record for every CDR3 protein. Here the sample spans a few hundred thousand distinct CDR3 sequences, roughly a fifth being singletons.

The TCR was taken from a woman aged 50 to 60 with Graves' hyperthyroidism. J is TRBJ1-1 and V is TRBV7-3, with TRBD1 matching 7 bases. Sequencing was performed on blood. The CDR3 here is CASSSYRGNTEAFF. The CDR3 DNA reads TGTGCCAGCAGCTCGTACAGGGGGAACACTGAAGCTTTCTTT.